The 24 T cell receptor beta chains presented below share a single source sample, sequenced in a study of shared clonotypes between healthy human individuals. Some clones are missing from TCRdb's copy, which holds only in-frame ones; the method was immunoSEQ multiplex PCR. This table has roughly 110,000 clones, about two thirds appearing once. The source material was memory CD8+ T cells sorted from blood. The subset denotes: CD45RO+ cells pooled with CCR7-negative TemRA cells. These receptors originate from a woman between 25 and 40 years old in good health.

This clone was counted ten times or more. The chain has TRBV19 and TRBJ2-1; D is unclear. V gave up 7 bases and J gave up 7 bases, with 8 bases separating them. This CDR3 region has 11 residues. In germline, CDR1 is LNHDA, CDR2 SQIVND (reference sequence). The CDR3 sequence is CASTAGNEQFF. DNA for the CDR3: TGTGCCAGTACGGCCGGTAATGAGCAGTTCTTC.

The chain is built from TRBV6-4 and TRBJ1-2; no reliable D call. The CDR3 is 11 amino acids. Germline values: CDR1 MRHNA, CDR2 SNTAGT. V lost 6 bases, J lost 6 bases, and 8 bases lay in between. This chain's CDR3 is CASRHNDGYTF. Here the CDR3 DNA reads TGTGCCAGCAGACATAATGATGGCTACACCTTC.

The V call is TRBV10-3, the J call TRBJ1-3, with D hard to call. CDR1 ENHRY and CDR2 SYGVKD come from the germline V gene. Trimming took 0 bases from V and 4 from J, leaving 10 bases between them. The CDR3 runs 15 residues. The CDR3 spells CAISESLYRGNTIYF. In DNA, the CDR3 is TGTGCCATCAGTGAGTCCCTTTATCGAGGAAACACCATATATTTT.

This chain connects TRBV29-1 to TRBJ2-5; possible D gene TRBD1, 5 bases. Judging by the DNA end, TRBJ2-7 fits better; the J call may be wrong. This CDR3 contains 12 residues. CDR1 SQVTM and CDR2 ANQGSEA come from the germline V gene. The CDR3 spells CSVPTGFGEQYF. DNA of the CDR3: TGCAGCGTTCCAACAGGTTTCGGCGAGCAGTACTTC.

The rearrangement uses TRBV7-8 and TRBJ2-7; 12 bases line up with TRBD2. CDR1 and CDR2 from the germline V gene are SGHVS and FQNEAQ. The CDR3 runs 15 residues. After removal of 1 base from V and 2 bases from J, the junction contained 0 bases not matched to a gene. Here the CDR3 reads CASSLGLAGAYEQYF. CDR3 DNA sequence: TGTGCCAGCAGCTTAGGACTAGCGGGGGCCTACGAGCAGTACTTC. Full variable domain (rest looked up from reference TRBV7-8 and TRBJ2-7): GAGVSQSPRYKVAKRGQDVALRCDPISGHVSLFWYQQALGQGPEFLTYFQNEAQLDKSGLPSDRFFAERPEGSVSTLKIQRTQQEDSAVYLCASSLGLAGAYEQYFGPGTRLTVT.

The chain recombines TRBV29-1 with TRBJ1-1; 7 nucleotides align to TRBD1. Germline CDR1 reads SQVTM; CDR2 reads ANQGSEA. Trimming cost V 3 bases and J 3 bases; bases outside gene matches: 4. This CDR3 region has 13 residues. The CDR3 DNA reads TGCAGCGTTGACAGGGGGGAGGACACTGAAGCTTTCTTT. The encoded protein is CSVDRGEDTEAFF.

The chain joins TRBV21-1 to TRBJ1-2. TRBV21-1 is a pseudogene. This CDR3 contains 18 residues. The CDR3 region has the DNA TGTGCCAGCAGCCCGGGGGGACCGAGAGGGCAGATTAACTATGGCTACACCTTC. Amino acids: CASSPGGPRGQINYGYTF.

This clone has more than one count but fewer than ten. The V gene is TRBV6-1, the J gene TRBJ2-1; TRBD2 is a possible D gene (5 bases). The CDR3 is made up of 12 amino acids. Germline V CDR1 and CDR2: MNHNS, SASEGT. V was clipped by 8 bases and J by 5 bases, with 10 bases between them. The CDR3 sequence: CASLLDDNEQFF. CDR3 coding DNA: TGTGCCAGCTTACTAGACGACAATGAGCAGTTCTTC.

V usage is TRBV7-8 and J usage is TRBJ2-7; D is undetermined. Germline V gives CDR1 SGHVS, CDR2 FQNEAQ. This CDR3 has 14 residues. Trimming stripped 9 bases from V and 0 bases from J, with 15 bases between. For the CDR3, the DNA is TGTGCCAGTCGGAGCAGGATGAGCTCCTACGAGCAGTACTTC. Amino acids: CASRSRMSSYEQYF.

Many counts were recorded for this clone. The V call is TRBV7-4, the J call TRBJ1-5, with 7 nucleotides matching TRBD1. The CDR3 length is 15 residues. V lost 4 bases to trimming and J lost 2 bases; unmatched junction nucleotides: 5. The germline V gene has CDR1 SGHVT and CDR2 SQSDAQ. The CDR3 loop is CASSSTGSGNQPQHF. In nucleotides, the CDR3 is TGTGCCAGCAGCTCGACAGGGTCAGGCAATCAGCCCCAGCATTTT.

CDR3 in DNA: TGTGCCAGCTCACCACGACAGGCTTACAATCAGCCCCAGCATTTT. Its protein is CASSPRQAYNQPQHF. The chain carries TRBV18 and TRBJ1-5; a weak D match, TRBD1 (6 bases). The CDR3 consists of 15 residues. V was trimmed by 1 base and J by 3 bases, leaving 10 bases between them. CDR1 is KGHSH, CDR2 LQKENI, per germline.

V gene TRBV6-1 combines with J gene TRBJ1-5; D uncertain. The V gene's germline CDR1 is MNHNS and CDR2 SASEGT. V shed 1 base and J shed 0 bases, with 7 bases lying between them. The CDR3 loop spans 15 amino acids. The CDR3 DNA follows: TGTGCCAGCAGTGAAGGGGGTTATAGCAATCAGCCCCAGCATTTT. Translating gives CASSEGGYSNQPQHF.

This clone has only a few counts. The chain employs TRBV7-9 and TRBJ2-1; D is unclear. The ends were cut back, 0 bases at V and 3 bases at J, with 9 bases in the middle. The CDR3 is 15 residues long. Germline assignment: CDR1 SEHNR and CDR2 FQNEAQ (reference sequence). The DNA of the CDR3 is TGTGCCAGCAGCTTAGCTGACGGATTCTACAATGAGCAGTTCTTC. Encoded protein: CASSLADGFYNEQFF.

The J gene is TRBJ2-3, the V gene TRBV6-4; tentative D call: TRBD2 (6 bases). Germline V gene sequence: CDR1 MRHNA, CDR2 SNTAGT. V shed 10 bases and J shed 0 bases, with 14 bases lying between them. CDR3 length: 14 amino acids. The CDR3 here is CATSISGSTDTQYF. In DNA, the CDR3 is TGTGCCACCTCCATAAGCGGGAGCACAGATACGCAGTATTTT.

CDR3 nucleotide sequence: TGTGCCAGCAGCTTGGGACTAGCGGGAGAGTTAGAGTACTTC. Translating gives CASSLGLAGELEYF. The chain has TRBV5-6 and TRBJ2-7; 12 bases are shared with TRBD2. The CDR3 totals 14 residues. V lost 0 bases, J lost 11 bases, and 6 bases stayed unmatched. Per the germline V gene, CDR1 is SGHDT and CDR2 is YYEEEE.

The sample holds many counts of this clone. The chain joins TRBV19 to TRBJ1-1; TRBD1 matches 7 bases. Unmatched junction bases numbered 19, after V lost 3 bases and J lost 0 bases. The CDR3 covers 20 residues. CDR1 is LNHDA and CDR2 is SQIVND in the germline V gene (reference sequence). The CDR3 loop is CASSITFAVTGDNVNTEAFF. As DNA, the CDR3 is TGTGCCAGTAGTATCACCTTCGCGGTCACAGGGGACAACGTGAACACTGAAGCTTTCTTT.

The genes are TRBV28 and TRBJ2-7; D unclear. Germline V lookup: CDR1 MDHEN, CDR2 SYDVKM. This CDR3 spans 17 amino acids. The V and J ends lost 2 bases and 0 bases respectively, with 17 bases between them. The CDR3 loop reads CASSLLVAQRGSYEQYF. The CDR3, as DNA: TGTGCCAGCAGTTTACTGGTTGCCCAGCGTGGCTCCTACGAGCAGTACTTC.

For this clone: An end of the junction does not agree with germline; a read error may underlie this. V and J are TRBV28 and TRBJ2-7; TRBD2 is a possible D gene (5 bases). Germline CDR1 reads MDHEN; CDR2 reads SYDVKM. The CDR3 is 13 residues long. CDR3 coding DNA: TGTGCCAGCAGTTTACTAGCAGCCTACGCGCAGTACTTC. The encoded protein is CASSLLAAYAQYF.

This clone showed up just once. This CDR3 is also generated by other DNA sequences in the sample. The rearrangement links TRBV5-1 to TRBJ2-5; D is uncertain. This CDR3 region has 12 residues. CDR1 SGHRS and CDR2 YFSETQ come from the germline V gene. V was shortened by 4 bases and J by 0 bases, with 4 bases between the two germline ends. The DNA for the CDR3 is TGCGCCAGCAGCGCAAACCAAGAGACCCAGTACTTC. This codes for CASSANQETQYF.

The chain is built from TRBV7-2 and TRBJ2-7, with 12 bases identical to TRBD2. Germline-derived CDR1 and CDR2 are SGHTA and FQGNSA. After removal of 5 bases from V and 4 bases from J, the junction contained 6 bases not matched to a gene. The CDR3 spans 15 residues. The CDR3 DNA reads TGTGCCAGCAGCCACAGACTAGCGGGAGATTACGAGCAGTACTTC. Residues: CASSHRLAGDYEQYF.

The CDR3 loop is CAISEPRRSGNNQPQHF. The CDR3 region has the DNA TGTGCCATCAGTGAGCCCCGGAGATCTGGCAACAATCAGCCCCAGCATTTT. The chain links TRBV10-3 to TRBJ1-5; no definite D call. Germline CDR1 reads ENHRY; CDR2 reads SYGVKD. The germline V and J ends were trimmed by 2 bases and 3 bases, with 17 bases remaining between them. The CDR3 is made up of 17 amino acids.

The V and J genes are TRBV4-1 and TRBJ2-7, with 8 bases lining up with TRBD2. Per the germline V gene, CDR1 is MGHRA and CDR2 is YSYEKL. The CDR3 runs 15 residues. J lost 5 bases, V lost 0 bases, and 6 bases had no gene match. The CDR3 region is CASSQETGGPDEQYF. DNA of the CDR3: TGCGCCAGCAGCCAAGAGACGGGAGGGCCCGACGAGCAGTACTTC.

This chain uses TRBV4-3 with TRBJ1-1; 7 nucleotides match TRBD1. The CDR3 is 15 residues long. The germline V gene has CDR1 LGHNA and CDR2 YSLEER. V shed 4 bases and J 0 bases; nucleotides not matched to a gene: 5. The CDR3: CASSLGQTLNTEAFF. DNA of the CDR3: TGCGCCAGCAGCCTGGGACAGACTCTGAACACTGAAGCTTTCTTT.

The chain is built from TRBV5-5 and TRBJ2-7; D remains ambiguous. Per germline, CDR1 SGHKS and CDR2 YYEKEE (reference sequence). The CDR3 sequence is 11 residues long. Trimming pared 4 bases from V and 9 bases from J, leaving 11 bases between. CDR3 amino acids: CASSGLGGQYF. CDR3 nucleotide sequence: TGTGCCAGCAGCGGCTTGGGTGGGCAGTACTTC.